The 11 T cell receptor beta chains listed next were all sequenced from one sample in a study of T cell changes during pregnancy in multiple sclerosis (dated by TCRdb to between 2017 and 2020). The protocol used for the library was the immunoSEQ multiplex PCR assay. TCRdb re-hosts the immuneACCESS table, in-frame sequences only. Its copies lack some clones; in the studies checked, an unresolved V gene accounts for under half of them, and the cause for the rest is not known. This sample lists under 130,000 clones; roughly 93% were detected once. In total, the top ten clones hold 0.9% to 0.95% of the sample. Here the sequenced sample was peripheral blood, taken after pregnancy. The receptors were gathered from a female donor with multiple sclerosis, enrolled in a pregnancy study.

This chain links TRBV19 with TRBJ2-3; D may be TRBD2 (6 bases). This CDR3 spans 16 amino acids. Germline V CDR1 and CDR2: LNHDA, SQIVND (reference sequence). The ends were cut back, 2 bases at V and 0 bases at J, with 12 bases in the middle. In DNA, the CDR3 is TGTGCCAGTAGTATAACACGGGGGTTGAGCACAGATACGCAGTATTTT. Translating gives CASSITRGLSTDTQYF. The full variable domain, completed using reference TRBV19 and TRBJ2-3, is DGGITQSPKYLFRKEGQNVTLSCEQNLNHDAMYWYRQDPGQGLRLIYYSQIVNDFQKGDIAEGYSVSREKKESFPLTVTSAQKNPTAFYLCASSITRGLSTDTQYFGPGTRLTVL.

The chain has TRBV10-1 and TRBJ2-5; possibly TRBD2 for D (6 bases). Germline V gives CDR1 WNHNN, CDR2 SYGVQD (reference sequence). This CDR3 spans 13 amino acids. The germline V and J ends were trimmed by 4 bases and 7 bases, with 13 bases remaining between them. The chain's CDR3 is CASSVGRAGTQYF. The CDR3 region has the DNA TGCGCCAGCAGTGTCGGGAGAGCGGGGACCCAGTACTTC.

CDR3: CASSLGGLAGGENQETQYF. In nucleotides, the CDR3 is TGTGCCAGCAGCTTGGGAGGACTAGCGGGGGGGGAGAACCAAGAGACCCAGTACTTC. The J gene is TRBJ2-5, the V gene TRBV7-2; TRBD2 matches 15 bases. Germline assignment: CDR1 SGHTA and CDR2 FQGNSA. The J segment lost 0 bases and the V segment lost 3 bases, leaving 8 bases of the junction unmatched. This CDR3 is built from 19 residues.

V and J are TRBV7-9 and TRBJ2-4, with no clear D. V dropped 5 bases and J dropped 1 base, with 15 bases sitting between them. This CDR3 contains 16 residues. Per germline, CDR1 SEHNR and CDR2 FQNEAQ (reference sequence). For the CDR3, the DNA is TGTGCCAGCAGCCCAGGAACGCTTGGGGCCAAAAACATTCAGTACTTC. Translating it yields CASSPGTLGAKNIQYF.

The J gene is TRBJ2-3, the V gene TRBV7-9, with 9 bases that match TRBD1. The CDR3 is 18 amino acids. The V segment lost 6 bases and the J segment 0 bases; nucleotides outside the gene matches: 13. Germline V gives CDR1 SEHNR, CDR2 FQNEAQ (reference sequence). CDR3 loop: CASRRPGTGSSSTDTQYF. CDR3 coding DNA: TGTGCCAGCAGACGTCCCGGGACAGGGTCCAGCAGCACAGATACGCAGTATTTT.

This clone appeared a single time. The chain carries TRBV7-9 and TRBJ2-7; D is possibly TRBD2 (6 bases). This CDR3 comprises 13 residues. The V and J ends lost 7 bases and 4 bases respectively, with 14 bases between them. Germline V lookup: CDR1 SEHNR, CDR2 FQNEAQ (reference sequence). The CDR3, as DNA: TGTGCCAGCACCTCTAGTGGGGGGTACGAGCAGTACTTC. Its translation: CASTSSGGYEQYF.

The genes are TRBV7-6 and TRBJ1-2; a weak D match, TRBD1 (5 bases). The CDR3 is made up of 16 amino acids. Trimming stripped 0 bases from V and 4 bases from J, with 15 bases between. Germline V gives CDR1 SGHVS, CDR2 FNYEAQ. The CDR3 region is CASSLASDRISYGYTF. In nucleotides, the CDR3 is TGTGCCAGCAGCTTAGCGAGCGACAGAATAAGCTATGGCTACACCTTC.

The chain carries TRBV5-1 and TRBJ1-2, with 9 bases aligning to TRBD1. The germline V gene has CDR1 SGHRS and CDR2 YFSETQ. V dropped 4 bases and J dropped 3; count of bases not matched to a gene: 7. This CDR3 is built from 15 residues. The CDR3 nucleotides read TGCGCCAGCAGCGGTGGACAGGGGCGGCACTATGGCTACACCTTC. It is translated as CASSGGQGRHYGYTF.

CDR3 region: CSVGLLRRAGETQYF. The CDR3 DNA follows: TGCAGCGTTGGATTACTCAGGAGGGCCGGTGAGACCCAGTACTTC. This chain joins TRBV29-1 and TRBJ2-5, with D perhaps TRBD2 (6 bases). The germline gives CDR1 SQVTM, CDR2 ANQGSEA. The CDR3 contains 15 residues. Between the trimmed V and J ends, which lost 4 bases and 5 bases, there was a span of 20 bases.

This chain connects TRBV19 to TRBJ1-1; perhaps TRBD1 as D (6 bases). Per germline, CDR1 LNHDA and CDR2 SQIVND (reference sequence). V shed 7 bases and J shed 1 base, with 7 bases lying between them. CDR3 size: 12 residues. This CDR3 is CASKGENTEAFF. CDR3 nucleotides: TGTGCCAGTAAGGGGGAGAACACTGAAGCTTTCTTT.

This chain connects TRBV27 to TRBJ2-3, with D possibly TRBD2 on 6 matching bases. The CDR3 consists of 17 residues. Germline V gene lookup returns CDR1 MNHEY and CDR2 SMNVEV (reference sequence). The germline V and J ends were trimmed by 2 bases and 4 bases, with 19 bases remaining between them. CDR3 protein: CASSLNRRGAGADTQYF. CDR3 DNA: TGTGCCAGCAGTTTAAATCGGCGCGGGGCGGGCGCAGATACGCAGTATTTT.